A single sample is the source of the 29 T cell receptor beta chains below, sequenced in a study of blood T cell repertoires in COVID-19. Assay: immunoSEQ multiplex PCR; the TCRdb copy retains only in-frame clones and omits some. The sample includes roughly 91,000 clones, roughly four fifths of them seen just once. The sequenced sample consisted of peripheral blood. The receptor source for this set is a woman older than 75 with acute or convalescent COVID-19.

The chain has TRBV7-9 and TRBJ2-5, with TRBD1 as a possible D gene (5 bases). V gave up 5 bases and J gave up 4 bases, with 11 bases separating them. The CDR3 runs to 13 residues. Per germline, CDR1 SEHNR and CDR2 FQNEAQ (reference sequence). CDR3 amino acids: CASSPVRGETQYF. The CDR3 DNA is TGTGCCAGCAGCCCGGTAAGGGGAGAGACCCAGTACTTC. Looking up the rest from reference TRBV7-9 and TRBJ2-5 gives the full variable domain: DTGVSQNPRHKITKRGQNVTFRCDPISEHNRLYWYRQTLGQGPEFLTYFQNEAQLEKSRLLSDRFSAERPKGSFSTLEIQRTEQGDSAMYLCASSPVRGETQYFGPGTRLLVL.

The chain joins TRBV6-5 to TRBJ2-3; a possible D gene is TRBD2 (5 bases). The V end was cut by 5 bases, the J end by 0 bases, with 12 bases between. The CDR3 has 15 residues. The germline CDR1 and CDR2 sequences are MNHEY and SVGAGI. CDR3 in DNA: TGTGCCAGCAGTCTTGACCCGGGAAGCACAGATACGCAGTATTTT. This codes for CASSLDPGSTDTQYF.

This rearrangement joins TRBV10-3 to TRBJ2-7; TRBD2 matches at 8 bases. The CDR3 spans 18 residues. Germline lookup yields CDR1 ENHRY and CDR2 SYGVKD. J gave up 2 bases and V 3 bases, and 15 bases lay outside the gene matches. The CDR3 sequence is CAISDTSRTGTRTYEQYF. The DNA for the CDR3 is TGTGCCATCAGTGACACCTCCCGAACCGGGACTAGGACCTACGAGCAGTACTTC.

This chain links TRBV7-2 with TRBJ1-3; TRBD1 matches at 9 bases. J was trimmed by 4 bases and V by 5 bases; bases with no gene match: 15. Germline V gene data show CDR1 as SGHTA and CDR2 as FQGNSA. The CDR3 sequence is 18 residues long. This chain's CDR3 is CASSAGQGRRLGGNTIYF. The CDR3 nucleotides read TGTGCCAGCAGCGCGGGACAGGGACGACGTCTCGGCGGAAACACCATATATTTT. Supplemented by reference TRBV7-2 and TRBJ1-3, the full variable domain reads GAGVSQSPSNKVTEKGKDVELRCDPISGHTALYWYRQSLGQGLEFLIYFQGNSAPDKSGLPSDRFSAERTGGSVSTLTIQRTQQEDSAVYLCASSAGQGRRLGGNTIYFGEGSWLTVV.

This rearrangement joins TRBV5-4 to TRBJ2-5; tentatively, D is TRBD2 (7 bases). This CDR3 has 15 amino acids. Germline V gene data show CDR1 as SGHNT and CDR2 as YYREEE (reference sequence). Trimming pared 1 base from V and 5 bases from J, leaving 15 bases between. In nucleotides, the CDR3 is TGTGCCAGCAGCTTGAGTCGGGGGGCCCTGGAGACCCAGTACTTC. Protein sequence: CASSLSRGALETQYF.

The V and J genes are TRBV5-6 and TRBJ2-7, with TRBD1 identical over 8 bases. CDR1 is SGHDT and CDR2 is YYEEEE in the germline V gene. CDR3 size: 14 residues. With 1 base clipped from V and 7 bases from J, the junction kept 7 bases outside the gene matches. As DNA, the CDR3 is TGTGCCAGCAGCTTGCCCAGGACAGGGTATGAGCAGTACTTC. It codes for CASSLPRTGYEQYF.

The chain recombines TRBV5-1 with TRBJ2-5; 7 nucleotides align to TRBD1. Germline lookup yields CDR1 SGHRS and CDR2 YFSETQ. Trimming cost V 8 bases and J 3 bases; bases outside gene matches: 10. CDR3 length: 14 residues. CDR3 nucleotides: TGCGCCAGACCTCTCGGGCAGGGGGAAGAGACCCAGTACTTC. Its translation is CARPLGQGEETQYF.

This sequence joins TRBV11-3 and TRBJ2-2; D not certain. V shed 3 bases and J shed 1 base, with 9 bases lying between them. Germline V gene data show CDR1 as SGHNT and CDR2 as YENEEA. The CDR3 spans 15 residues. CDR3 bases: TGTGCCAGCAGCTTCGGCGGTCAGAACACCGGGGAGCTGTTTTTT. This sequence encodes CASSFGGQNTGELFF.

Here the CDR3 reads CASSQTGTSRTGELFF. In DNA form, the CDR3 reads TGTGCCAGCAGCCAGACAGGGACCTCAAGAACCGGGGAGCTGTTTTTT. The genes are TRBV11-2 and TRBJ2-2; the match to TRBD1 covers 7 bases. J was trimmed by 5 bases and V by 5 bases; bases with no gene match: 11. Germline V gene sequence: CDR1 SGHAT, CDR2 FQNNGV. This CDR3 region has 16 residues.

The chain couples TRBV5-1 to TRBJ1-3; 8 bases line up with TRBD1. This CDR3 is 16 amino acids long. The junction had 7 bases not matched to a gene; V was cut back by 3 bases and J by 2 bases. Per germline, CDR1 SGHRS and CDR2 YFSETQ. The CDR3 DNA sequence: TGCGCCAGCAGCTCCTTAGACAGGGGACCTGGAAACACCATATATTTT. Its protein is CASSSLDRGPGNTIYF.

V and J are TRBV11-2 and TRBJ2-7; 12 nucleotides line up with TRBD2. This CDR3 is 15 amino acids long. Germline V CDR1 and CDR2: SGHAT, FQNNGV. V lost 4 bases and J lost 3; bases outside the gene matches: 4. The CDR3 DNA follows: TGTGCCAGCAGCTCTACGACTAGCGGGAGCTACGAGCAGTACTTC. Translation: CASSSTTSGSYEQYF.

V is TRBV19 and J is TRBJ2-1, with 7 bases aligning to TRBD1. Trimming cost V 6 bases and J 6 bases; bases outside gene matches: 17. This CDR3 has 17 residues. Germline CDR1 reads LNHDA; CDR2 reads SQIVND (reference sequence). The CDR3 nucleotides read TGTGCCAGTAGACGTGCAAAAACGACAGGGTGGGGCAATGAGCAGTTCTTC. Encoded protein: CASRRAKTTGWGNEQFF.

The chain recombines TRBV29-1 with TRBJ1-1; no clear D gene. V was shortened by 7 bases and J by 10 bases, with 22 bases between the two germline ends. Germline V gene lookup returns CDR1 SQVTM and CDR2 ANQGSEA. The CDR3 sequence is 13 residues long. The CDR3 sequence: CSASKVNFFGAFF. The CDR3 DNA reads TGCAGCGCGAGTAAAGTGAACTTCTTTGGAGCTTTCTTT.

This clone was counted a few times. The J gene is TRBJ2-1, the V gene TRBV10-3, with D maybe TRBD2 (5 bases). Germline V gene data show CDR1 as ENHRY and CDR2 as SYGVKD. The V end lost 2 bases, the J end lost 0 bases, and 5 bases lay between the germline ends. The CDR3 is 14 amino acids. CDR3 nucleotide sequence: TGTGCCATCAGTGAGGGGAGCTCCTACAATGAGCAGTTCTTC. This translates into CAISEGSSYNEQFF.

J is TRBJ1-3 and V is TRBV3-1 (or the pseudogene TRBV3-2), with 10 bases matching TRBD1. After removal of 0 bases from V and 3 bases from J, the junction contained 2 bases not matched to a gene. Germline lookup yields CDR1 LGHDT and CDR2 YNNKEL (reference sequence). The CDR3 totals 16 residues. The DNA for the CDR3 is TGTGCCAGCAGCCAAGAGACAGGGGGCTTTGGAAACACCATATATTTT. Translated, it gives CASSQETGGFGNTIYF.

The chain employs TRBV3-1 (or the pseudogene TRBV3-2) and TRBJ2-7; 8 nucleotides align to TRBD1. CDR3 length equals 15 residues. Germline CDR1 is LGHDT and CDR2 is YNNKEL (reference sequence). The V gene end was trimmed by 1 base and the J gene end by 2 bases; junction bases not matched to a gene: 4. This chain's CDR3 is CASSQVTGGTYEQYF. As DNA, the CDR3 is TGTGCCAGCAGCCAAGTAACAGGGGGTACCTACGAGCAGTACTTC.

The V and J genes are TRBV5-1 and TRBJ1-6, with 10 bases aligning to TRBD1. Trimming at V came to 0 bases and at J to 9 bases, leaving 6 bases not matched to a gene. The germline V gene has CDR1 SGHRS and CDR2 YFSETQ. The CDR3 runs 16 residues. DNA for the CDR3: TGCGCCAGCAGCTTGGAATCCGGGGACAGGGGTTCACCCCTCCACTTT. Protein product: CASSLESGDRGSPLHF. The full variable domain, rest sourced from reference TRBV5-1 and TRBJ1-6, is KAGVTQTPRYLIKTRGQQVTLSCSPISGHRSVSWYQQTPGQGLQFLFEYFSETQRNKGNFPGRFSGRQFSNSRSEMNVSTLELGDSALYLCASSLESGDRGSPLHFGNGTRLTVT.

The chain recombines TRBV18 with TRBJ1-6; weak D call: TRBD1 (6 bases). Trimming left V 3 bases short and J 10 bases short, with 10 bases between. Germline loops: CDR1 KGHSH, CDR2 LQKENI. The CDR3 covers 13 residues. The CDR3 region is CASSPDRTSPLHF. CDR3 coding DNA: TGTGCCAGCTCACCCGACAGGACATCACCCCTCCACTTT.

In DNA, the CDR3 is TGTGCCAGCAGTTCTTCCTATGGGACAGGGGTGAACACTGAAGCTTTCTTT. It translates to CASSSSYGTGVNTEAFF. The J gene is TRBJ1-1, the V gene TRBV27, with 10 bases that match TRBD1. V dropped 4 bases and J dropped 0; count of bases not matched to a gene: 8. Per the germline V gene, CDR1 is MNHEY and CDR2 is SMNVEV (reference sequence). The CDR3 has 17 amino acids.

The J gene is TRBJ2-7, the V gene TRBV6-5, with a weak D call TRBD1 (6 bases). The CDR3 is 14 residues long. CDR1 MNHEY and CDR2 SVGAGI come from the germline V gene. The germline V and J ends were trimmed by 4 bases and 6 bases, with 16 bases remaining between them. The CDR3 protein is CASSSRGGSSEQYF. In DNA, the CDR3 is TGTGCCAGCAGTTCCAGGGGCGGTTCTAGCGAGCAGTACTTC.

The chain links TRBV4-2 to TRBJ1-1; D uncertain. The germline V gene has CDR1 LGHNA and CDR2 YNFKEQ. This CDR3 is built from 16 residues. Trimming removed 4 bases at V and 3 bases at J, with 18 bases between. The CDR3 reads CASSRKGGPTDTEAFF. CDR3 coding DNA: TGTGCCAGCAGCCGCAAGGGCGGGCCAACGGACACTGAAGCTTTCTTT.

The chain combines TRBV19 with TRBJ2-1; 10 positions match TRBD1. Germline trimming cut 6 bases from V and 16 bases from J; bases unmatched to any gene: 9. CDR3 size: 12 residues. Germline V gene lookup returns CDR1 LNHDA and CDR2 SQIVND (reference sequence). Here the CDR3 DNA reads TGTGCCAGTAGACGACCGACAGGGGGCGCATTCTTC. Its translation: CASRRPTGGAFF.

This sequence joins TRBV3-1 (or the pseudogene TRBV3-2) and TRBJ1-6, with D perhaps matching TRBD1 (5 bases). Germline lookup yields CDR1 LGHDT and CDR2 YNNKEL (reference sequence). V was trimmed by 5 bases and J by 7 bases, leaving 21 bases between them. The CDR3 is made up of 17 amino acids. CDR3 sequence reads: CASSSFESPQGNSPLHF. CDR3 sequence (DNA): TGTGCCAGCAGCTCATTTGAGAGTCCCCAGGGAAATTCACCCCTCCACTTT.

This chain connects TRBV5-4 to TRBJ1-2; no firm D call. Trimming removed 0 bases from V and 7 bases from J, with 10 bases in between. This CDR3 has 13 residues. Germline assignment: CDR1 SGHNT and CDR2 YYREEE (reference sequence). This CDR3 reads CASSLDQSFGYTF. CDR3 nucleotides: TGTGCCAGCAGCTTGGATCAGTCCTTTGGCTACACCTTC.

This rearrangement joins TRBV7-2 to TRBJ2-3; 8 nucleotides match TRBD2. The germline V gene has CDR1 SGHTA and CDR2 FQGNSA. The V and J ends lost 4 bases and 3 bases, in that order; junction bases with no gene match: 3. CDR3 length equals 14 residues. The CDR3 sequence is CASSSGLETDTQYF. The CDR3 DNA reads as TGTGCCAGCAGCTCGGGACTAGAGACAGATACGCAGTATTTT.

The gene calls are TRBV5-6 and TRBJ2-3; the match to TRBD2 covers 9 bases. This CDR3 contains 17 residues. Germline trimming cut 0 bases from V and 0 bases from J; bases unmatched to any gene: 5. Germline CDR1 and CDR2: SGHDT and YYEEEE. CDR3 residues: CASSLASSGASTDTQYF. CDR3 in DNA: TGTGCCAGCAGCTTGGCGTCTAGCGGGGCTAGCACAGATACGCAGTATTTT.

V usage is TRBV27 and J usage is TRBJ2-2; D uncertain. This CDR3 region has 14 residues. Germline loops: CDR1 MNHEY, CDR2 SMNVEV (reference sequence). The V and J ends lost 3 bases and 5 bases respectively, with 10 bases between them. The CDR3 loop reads CASSFAEHTGELFF. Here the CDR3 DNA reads TGTGCCAGCAGTTTCGCCGAGCATACCGGGGAGCTGTTTTTT.

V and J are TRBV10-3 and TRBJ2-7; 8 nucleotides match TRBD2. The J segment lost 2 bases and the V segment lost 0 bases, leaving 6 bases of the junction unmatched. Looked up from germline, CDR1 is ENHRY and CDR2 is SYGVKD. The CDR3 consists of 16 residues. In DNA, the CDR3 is TGTGCCATCAGTGAGTCGGGGGCGGGGGGCGCCTACGAGCAGTACTTC. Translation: CAISESGAGGAYEQYF.

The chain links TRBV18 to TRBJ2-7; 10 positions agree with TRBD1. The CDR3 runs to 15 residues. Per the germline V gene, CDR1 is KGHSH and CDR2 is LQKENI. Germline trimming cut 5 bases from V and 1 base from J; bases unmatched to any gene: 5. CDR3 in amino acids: CASSIGQGGSYEQYF. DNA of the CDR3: TGTGCCAGCTCAATCGGACAGGGGGGTTCCTACGAGCAGTACTTC.